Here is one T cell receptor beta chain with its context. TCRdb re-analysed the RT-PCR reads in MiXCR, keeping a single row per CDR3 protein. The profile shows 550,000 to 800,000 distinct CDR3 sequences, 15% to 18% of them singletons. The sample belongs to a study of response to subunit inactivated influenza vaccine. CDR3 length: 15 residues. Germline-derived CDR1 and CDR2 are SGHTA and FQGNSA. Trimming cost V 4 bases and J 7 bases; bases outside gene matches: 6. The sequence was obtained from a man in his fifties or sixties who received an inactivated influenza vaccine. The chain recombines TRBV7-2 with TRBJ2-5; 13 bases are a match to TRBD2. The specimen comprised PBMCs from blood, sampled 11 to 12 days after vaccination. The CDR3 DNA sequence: TGTGCCAGCAGCTCGGGACTAGCGGGGTCGGGGACCCAGTACTTC. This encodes CASSSGLAGSGTQYF.